These 24 T cell receptor beta chains were sequenced from one sample in a study of metastatic and nonmetastatic thyroid tumors. All patients were untreated before thyroid surgery. TCRdb reassembled clones from the PCR reads with MiXCR. The profile shows around 52,000 clones, 25% to 35% of them singletons. Input material: blood. All receptors derive from a female donor with papillary thyroid cancer or a benign thyroid nodule (not recorded which). Some clones in this sample may be carry-over from other donors' samples.

This clone was counted many times. The chain links TRBV6-4 to TRBJ2-2, with D uncertain. Germline loops: CDR1 MRHNA, CDR2 SNTAGT. CDR3 length: 14 residues. V lost 3 bases, J lost 2 bases, and 7 bases lay in between. This CDR3 reads CASSEFGNTGELFF. CDR3 nucleotide sequence: TGTGCCAGCAGTGAATTTGGAAACACCGGGGAGCTGTTTTTT.

The chain couples TRBV18 to TRBJ1-5; D is perhaps TRBD1 (5 bases). This CDR3 region has 14 residues. The V and J ends lost 3 bases and 6 bases respectively, with 12 bases between them. Germline CDR1 and CDR2: KGHSH and LQKENI. CDR3 in DNA: TGTGCCAGCTCACCGCAGGGAGACGCTCAGCCCCAGCATTTT. This translates into CASSPQGDAQPQHF.

At least ten counts were recorded for this clone. The gene calls are TRBV18 and TRBJ2-5; D perhaps matches TRBD2 (5 bases). Trimming stripped 6 bases from V and 2 bases from J, with 13 bases between. Germline V lookup: CDR1 KGHSH, CDR2 LQKENI. The CDR3 is 14 residues long. CDR3 DNA sequence: TGTGCCAGCTCCAGCGGCGGAAGTCAAGAGACCCAGTACTTC. Amino acids: CASSSGGSQETQYF.

The CDR3 sequence: CASSLVSGSVGEQFF. Written as DNA, the CDR3 is TGTGCCAGCAGCTTAGTTAGCGGGAGTGTAGGTGAGCAGTTCTTC. This chain uses TRBV11-2 with TRBJ2-1; 9 nucleotides match TRBD2. The CDR3 loop spans 15 amino acids. Germline CDR1 is SGHAT and CDR2 is FQNNGV. J gave up 9 bases and V 1 base, and 7 bases lay outside the gene matches.

The table lists this clone with a few counts. CDR3 in DNA: TGTGCCAGCAGAGAGGGGGGGCCCAGGGAGCAGTACTTC. Protein sequence: CASREGGPREQYF. The chain has TRBV6-1 and TRBJ2-7, with D possibly being TRBD2 (7 bases). Trimming left V 6 bases short and J 7 bases short, with 16 bases between. The CDR3 loop spans 13 amino acids. The V gene's germline CDR1 is MNHNS and CDR2 SASEGT.

This clone turned up a few times. This chain uses TRBV14 with TRBJ1-6; D not certain. V was clipped by 0 bases and J by 14 bases, with 8 bases between them. CDR3 size: 12 residues. CDR1 is SGHDN, CDR2 FVKESK, per germline. The DNA for the CDR3 is TGTGCCAGCAGCCAAGATGTAAAAGCCCTCCACTTT. Its protein product is CASSQDVKALHF.

The chain is built from TRBV19 and TRBJ1-2, with 8 bases matching TRBD1. V gave up 3 bases and J gave up 6 bases; unmatched junction bases: 12. The CDR3 loop spans 16 amino acids. Looked up from germline, CDR1 is LNHDA and CDR2 is SQIVND (reference sequence). This CDR3 is CASSIRTGRRDNGYTF. The DNA for the CDR3 is TGTGCCAGTAGTATTAGGACAGGGCGGAGGGACAATGGCTACACCTTC.

This clone was seen only once. This may be a read error, as it is one base from a much larger clone. J is TRBJ1-6 and V is TRBV2; D not certain. The V end was cut by 2 bases, the J end by 7 bases, with 9 bases between. This CDR3 has 14 residues. Per germline, CDR1 SNHLY and CDR2 FYNNEI. The CDR3 bases are TGTGCCAGCAGTGAATACCGCGAAAATTCACCCCTCCACTTT. Protein product: CASSEYRENSPLHF.

The V call is TRBV11-2, the J call TRBJ2-3, with no clear D. Germline lookup yields CDR1 SGHAT and CDR2 FQNNGV. The CDR3 loop spans 14 amino acids. Trimming cost V 2 bases and J 2 bases, with 8 bases left between them. The CDR3 here is CASSLLGPTDTQYF. CDR3 in DNA: TGTGCCAGCAGCTTACTAGGCCCCACAGATACGCAGTATTTT.

A few counts support this clone. The CDR3 nucleotides are TGTGCCAGCAGTTCCGGGACAGGGAAGTACGAGCAGTACTTC. Translated: CASSSGTGKYEQYF. The J gene is TRBJ2-7, the V gene TRBV6-1; TRBD1 aligns across 9 bases. CDR1 is MNHNS and CDR2 is SASEGT in the germline V gene. After removal of 5 bases from V and 4 bases from J, the junction contained 6 bases not matched to a gene. The CDR3 loop spans 14 amino acids.

The chain employs TRBV18 and TRBJ2-1; D call uncertain. Germline CDR1 and CDR2: KGHSH and LQKENI. V lost 5 bases and J lost 4, with 9 bases in between. The CDR3 totals 13 residues. The CDR3 DNA reads TGTGCCAGCTCAGACACAGAATACAATGAGCAGTTCTTC. Amino acid sequence: CASSDTEYNEQFF.

This clone has only a few counts. The chain carries TRBV11-2 and TRBJ2-2, with D uncertain. The length of the CDR3 is 16 residues. Germline CDR1 and CDR2: SGHAT and FQNNGV. Trimming pared 5 bases from V and 3 bases from J, leaving 16 bases between. CDR3 nucleotides: TGTGCCAGCAGCGATGGACCTCCTGGGGACACCGGGGAGCTGTTTTTT. It codes for CASSDGPPGDTGELFF.

The rearrangement joins TRBV27 to TRBJ2-7; D is ambiguous. V shed 3 bases and J shed 4 bases, with 13 bases lying between them. CDR3 length: 14 residues. Per germline, CDR1 MNHEY and CDR2 SMNVEV (reference sequence). Here the CDR3 reads CASSLDGEPYEQYF. CDR3 sequence (DNA): TGTGCCAGCAGTTTGGATGGGGAACCTTACGAGCAGTACTTC.

The rearrangement links TRBV19 to TRBJ2-7; 10 bases align to TRBD2. There are 15 residues in the CDR3. The trim removed 5 bases at V and 2 bases at J, leaving 6 bases unmatched. In germline, CDR1 is LNHDA, CDR2 SQIVND (reference sequence). CDR3 sequence: CASSFGLAEPYEQYF. CDR3 nucleotide sequence: TGTGCCAGTAGTTTTGGACTAGCGGAACCCTACGAGCAGTACTTC.

This clone was observed a few times. The chain has TRBV4-1 and TRBJ2-1, with D possibly TRBD2 on 6 matching bases. Germline values: CDR1 MGHRA, CDR2 YSYEKL. There are 17 residues in the CDR3. The V end lost 0 bases, the J end lost 7 bases, and 19 bases lay between the germline ends. CDR3 sequence reads: CASSQDFAGSSRNEQFF. The DNA for the CDR3 is TGCGCCAGCAGCCAAGATTTCGCGGGGTCCAGTCGGAATGAGCAGTTCTTC.

This clone was picked up a small number of times. V and J are TRBV28 and TRBJ2-3; a weak D match, TRBD2 (6 bases). Trimming cost V 8 bases and J 0 bases, with 18 bases left between them. CDR1 is MDHEN and CDR2 is SYDVKM in the germline V gene. CDR3 length equals 16 residues. In DNA, the CDR3 is TGTGCCAGCGGGGGGTCGGGCCGGATTAGCACAGATACGCAGTATTTT. It specifies CASGGSGRISTDTQYF.

This chain connects TRBV6-2 or TRBV6-3 to TRBJ1-5; 9 bases are a match to TRBD1. The CDR3 length is 20 residues. Losses at the gene ends were 0 bases for V and 2 bases for J; bases not matched to a gene: 14. Germline CDR1 is MNHEY and CDR2 is SVGEGT. CDR3 DNA: TGTGCCAGCAGTTACTCGCCAGGGACAGGGAGTTCCCCGGGCAATCAGCCCCAGCATTTT. Protein product: CASSYSPGTGSSPGNQPQHF.

This clone came up a few times. The chain joins TRBV28 to TRBJ2-1; TRBD2 might be the D (5 bases). V dropped 7 bases and J dropped 0 bases, with 7 bases sitting between them. Germline assignment: CDR1 MDHEN and CDR2 SYDVKM. This CDR3 has 13 amino acids. In DNA, the CDR3 is TGTGCCAGCACGGGGAACTCCTACAATGAGCAGTTCTTC. As protein: CASTGNSYNEQFF.

The V gene is TRBV27, the J gene TRBJ2-1; no definite D call. Germline loops: CDR1 MNHEY, CDR2 SMNVEV (reference sequence). Between the trimmed V and J ends, which lost 3 bases and 5 bases, there was a span of 8 bases. The CDR3 covers 13 residues. In DNA form, the CDR3 reads TGTGCCAGCAGTTTTTCAACAGACAATGAGCAGTTCTTC. It specifies CASSFSTDNEQFF.

This chain connects TRBV10-3 to TRBJ2-1; 11 positions match TRBD2. Germline V lookup: CDR1 ENHRY, CDR2 SYGVKD. This CDR3 spans 16 amino acids. V was pared by 5 bases and J by 7 bases, with 10 bases of the junction left unmatched. CDR3 coding DNA: TGTGCCATCAGTCCAGCACGCGGGACTAGCGGAAATGAGCAGTTCTTC. Translation: CAISPARGTSGNEQFF.

The chain uses TRBV6-1 and TRBJ1-2, with D hard to call. V shed 6 bases and J shed 5 bases, with 13 bases lying between them. Germline CDR1 MNHNS, CDR2 SASEGT. This CDR3 is 13 amino acids long. CDR3 bases: TGTGCCAGCAGCTCGGGGATTCGTTATGGCTACACCTTC. Translation: CASSSGIRYGYTF.

This clone occurred a few times. The chain uses TRBV12-3 or TRBV12-4 and TRBJ1-2; a weak D match, TRBD1 (6 bases). The V end lost 6 bases, the J end lost 8 bases, and 25 bases lay between the germline ends. The CDR3 extends over 16 amino acids. CDR3 coding DNA: TGTGCCAGCAGCCCGCAGAACAGGGCAGGCCTGGGGGGCTACACCTTC. This sequence encodes CASSPQNRAGLGGYTF.

This clone was found many times. The chain employs TRBV20-1 and TRBJ1-1; the D gene is possibly TRBD1 (6 bases). CDR1 is DFQATT and CDR2 is SNEGSKA in the germline V gene (reference sequence). The CDR3 consists of 12 residues. CDR3 DNA: TGCAGCGGGGTACAGGGGAACACTGAAGCTTTCTTT. Translated, it gives CSGVQGNTEAFF.

This clone qualifies as medium-sized. Other DNA sequences within the sample encode an identical CDR3. The chain recombines TRBV28 with TRBJ2-7; 11 positions match TRBD2. V lost 6 bases to trimming and J lost 6 bases; unmatched junction nucleotides: 7. Germline-derived CDR1 and CDR2 are MDHEN and SYDVKM. CDR3 length: 14 residues. The CDR3 protein is CASRLLAGASEQYF. Here the CDR3 DNA reads TGTGCCAGCAGACTACTAGCGGGAGCCTCCGAGCAGTACTTC.